Here is one T cell receptor beta chain with its context. What it recognizes is unknown. The data originate from a study of cytomegalovirus exposure and HLA in healthy donors. For the study at large: The roughly 100 million unique TCR beta sequences, from 150 million to 200 million T cells, were found by an earlier analysis.

The germline V and J ends were trimmed by 5 bases and 11 bases, with 22 bases remaining between them. Germline lookup yields CDR1 MNHEY and CDR2 SVGAGI. The CDR3 is 14 amino acids. General study points: Reportedly, diagnosis of cytomegalovirus status by the classifier showed high specificity and sensitivity. Confirmation was obtained in vitro that three CMV-associated chains are specific for CMV antigens. In a later analysis, TCR association rates varied by HLA locus: DRB1 most, HLA-C fewest.

PCR used 60 Vbeta primers and 13 Jbeta primers. This table comes from immunoSEQ multiplex PCR, and its TCRdb copy is limited to in-frame clones, with some not included. Among 100,000 to 150,000 clones listed, about 81% were seen once. The sequencing sample was made of PBMCs. The chain uses TRBV6-5 and TRBJ2-7; tentatively, D is TRBD2 (5 bases). This sequence was found in a woman between 25 and 40 years old in good health and CMV-seronegative. The CDR3 DNA reads as TGTGCCAGCAGTCCCCCTTTGTTTGAGGGTGGTAAGTACTTC. Encoded protein: CASSPPLFEGGKYF.